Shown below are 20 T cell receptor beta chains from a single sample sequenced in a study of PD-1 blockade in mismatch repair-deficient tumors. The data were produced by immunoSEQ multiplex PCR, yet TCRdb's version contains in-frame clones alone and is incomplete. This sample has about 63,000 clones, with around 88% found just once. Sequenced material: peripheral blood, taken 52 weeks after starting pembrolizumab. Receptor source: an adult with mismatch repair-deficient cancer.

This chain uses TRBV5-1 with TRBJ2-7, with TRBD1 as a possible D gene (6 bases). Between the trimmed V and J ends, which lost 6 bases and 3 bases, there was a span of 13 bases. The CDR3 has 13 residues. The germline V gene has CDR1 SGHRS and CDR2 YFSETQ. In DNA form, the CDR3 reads TGCGCCAGCAACCGGGACACACTCTACGAGCAGTACTTC. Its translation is CASNRDTLYEQYF. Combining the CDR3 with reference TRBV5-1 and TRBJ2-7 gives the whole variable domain KAGVTQTPRYLIKTRGQQVTLSCSPISGHRSVSWYQQTPGQGLQFLFEYFSETQRNKGNFPGRFSGRQFSNSRSEMNVSTLELGDSALYLCASNRDTLYEQYFGPGTRLTVT.

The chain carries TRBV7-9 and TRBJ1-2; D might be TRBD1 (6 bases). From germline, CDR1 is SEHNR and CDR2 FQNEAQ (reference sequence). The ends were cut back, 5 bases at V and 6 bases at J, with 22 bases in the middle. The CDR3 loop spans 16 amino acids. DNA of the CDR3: TGTGCCAGCAGCGCGGGACAAGAGGGTGGAAGAAATGGCTACACCTTC. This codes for CASSAGQEGGRNGYTF. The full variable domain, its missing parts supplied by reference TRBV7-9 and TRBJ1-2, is DTGVSQNPRHKITKRGQNVTFRCDPISEHNRLYWYRQTLGQGPEFLTYFQNEAQLEKSRLLSDRFSAERPKGSFSTLEIQRTEQGDSAMYLCASSAGQEGGRNGYTFGSGTRLTVV.

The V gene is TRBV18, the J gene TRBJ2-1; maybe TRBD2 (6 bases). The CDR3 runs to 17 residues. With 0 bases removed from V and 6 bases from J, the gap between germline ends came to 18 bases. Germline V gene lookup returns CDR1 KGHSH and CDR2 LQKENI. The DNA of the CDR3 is TGTGCCAGCTCACCACCGGGACTGATACCTACGAGCAATGAGCAGTTCTTC. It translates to CASSPPGLIPTSNEQFF.

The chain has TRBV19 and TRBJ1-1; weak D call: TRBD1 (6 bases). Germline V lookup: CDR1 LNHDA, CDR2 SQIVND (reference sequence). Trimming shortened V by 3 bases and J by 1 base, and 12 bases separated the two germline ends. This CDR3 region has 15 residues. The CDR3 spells CASSISRGRNTEAFF. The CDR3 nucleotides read TGTGCCAGTAGTATTTCGAGGGGGAGGAACACTGAAGCTTTCTTT.

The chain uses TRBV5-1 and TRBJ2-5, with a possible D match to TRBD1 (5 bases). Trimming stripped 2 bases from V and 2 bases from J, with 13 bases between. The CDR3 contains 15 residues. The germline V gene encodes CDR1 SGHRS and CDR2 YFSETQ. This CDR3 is CASSFQGIRQETQYF. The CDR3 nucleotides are TGCGCCAGCAGCTTTCAGGGTATTCGGCAAGAGACCCAGTACTTC.

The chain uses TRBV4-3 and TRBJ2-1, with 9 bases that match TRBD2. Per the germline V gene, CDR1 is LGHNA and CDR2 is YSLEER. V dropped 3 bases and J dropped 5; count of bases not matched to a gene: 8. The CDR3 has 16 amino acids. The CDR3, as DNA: TGCGCCAGCAGCCACGGTTGGCGGGAGGGACACAATGAGCAGTTCTTC. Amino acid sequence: CASSHGWREGHNEQFF.

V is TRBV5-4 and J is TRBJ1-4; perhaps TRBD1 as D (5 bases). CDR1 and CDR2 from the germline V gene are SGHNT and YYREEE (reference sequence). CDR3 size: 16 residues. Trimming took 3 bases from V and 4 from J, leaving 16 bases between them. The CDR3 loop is CASSSDDRRDNEKLFF. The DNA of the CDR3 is TGTGCCAGCAGCTCAGACGACAGAAGAGATAATGAAAAACTGTTTTTT.

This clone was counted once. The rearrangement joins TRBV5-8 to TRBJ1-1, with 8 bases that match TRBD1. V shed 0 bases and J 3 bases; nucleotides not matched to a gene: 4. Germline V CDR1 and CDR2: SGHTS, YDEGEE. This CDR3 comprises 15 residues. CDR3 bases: TGTGCCAGCAGCTTGGGCAGGGGGCGCGACACTGAAGCTTTCTTT. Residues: CASSLGRGRDTEAFF.

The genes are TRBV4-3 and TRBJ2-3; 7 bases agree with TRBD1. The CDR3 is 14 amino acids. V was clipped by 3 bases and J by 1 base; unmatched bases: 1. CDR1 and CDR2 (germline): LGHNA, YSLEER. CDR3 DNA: TGCGCCAGCAGCCAGGGGACAGGCACAGATACGCAGTATTTT. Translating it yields CASSQGTGTDTQYF.

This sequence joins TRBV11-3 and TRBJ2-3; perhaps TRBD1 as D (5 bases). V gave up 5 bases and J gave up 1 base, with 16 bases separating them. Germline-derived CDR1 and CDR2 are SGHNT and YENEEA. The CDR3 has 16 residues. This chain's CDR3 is CASSLHPTVRTDTQYF. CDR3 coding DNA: TGTGCCAGCAGCCTCCACCCGACAGTTCGCACAGATACGCAGTATTTT.

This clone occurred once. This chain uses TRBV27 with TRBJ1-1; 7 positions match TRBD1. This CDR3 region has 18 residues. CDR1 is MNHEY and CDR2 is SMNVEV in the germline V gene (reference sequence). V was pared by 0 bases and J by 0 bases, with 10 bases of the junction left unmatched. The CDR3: CASSLSAAGGGMNTEAFF. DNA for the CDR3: TGTGCCAGCAGTTTATCGGCGGCAGGGGGGGGGATGAACACTGAAGCTTTCTTT.

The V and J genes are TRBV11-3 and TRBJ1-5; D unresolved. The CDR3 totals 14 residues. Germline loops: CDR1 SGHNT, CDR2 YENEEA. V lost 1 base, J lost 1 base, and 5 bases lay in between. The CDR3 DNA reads TGTGCCAGCAGCTTAGTTGGAAGCAATCAGCCCCAGCATTTT. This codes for CASSLVGSNQPQHF.

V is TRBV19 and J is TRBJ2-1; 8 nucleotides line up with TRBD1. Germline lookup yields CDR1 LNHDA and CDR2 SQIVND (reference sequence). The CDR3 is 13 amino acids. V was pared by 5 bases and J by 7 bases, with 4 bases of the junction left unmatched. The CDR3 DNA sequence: TGTGCCAGTAGTTTTCAGGGGGCGAATGAGCAGTTCTTC. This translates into CASSFQGANEQFF.

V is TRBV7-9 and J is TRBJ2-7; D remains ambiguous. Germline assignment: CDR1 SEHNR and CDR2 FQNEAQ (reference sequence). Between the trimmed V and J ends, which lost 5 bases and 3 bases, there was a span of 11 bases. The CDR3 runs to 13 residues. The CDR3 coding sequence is TGTGCCAGCAGCCCAGATGCGGTCTACGAGCAGTACTTC. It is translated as CASSPDAVYEQYF.

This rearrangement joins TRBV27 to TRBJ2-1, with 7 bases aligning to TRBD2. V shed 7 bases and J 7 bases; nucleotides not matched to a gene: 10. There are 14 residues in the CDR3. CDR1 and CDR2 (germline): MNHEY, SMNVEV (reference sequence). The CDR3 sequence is CASMWLAEGNEQFF. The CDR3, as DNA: TGTGCCAGCATGTGGCTAGCGGAGGGTAATGAGCAGTTCTTC.

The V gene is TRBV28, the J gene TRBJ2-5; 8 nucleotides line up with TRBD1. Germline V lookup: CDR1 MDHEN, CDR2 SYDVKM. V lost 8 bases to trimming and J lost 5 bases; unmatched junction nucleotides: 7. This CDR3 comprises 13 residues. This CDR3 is CASEQGGKETQYF. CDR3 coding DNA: TGTGCCAGCGAACAGGGGGGTAAGGAGACCCAGTACTTC.

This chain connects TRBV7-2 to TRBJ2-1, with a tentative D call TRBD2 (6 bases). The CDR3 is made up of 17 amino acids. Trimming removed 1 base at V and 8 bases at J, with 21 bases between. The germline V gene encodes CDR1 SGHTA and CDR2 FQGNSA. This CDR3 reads CASSLVPPGLRRYEQFF. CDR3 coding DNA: TGTGCCAGCAGCTTAGTCCCCCCGGGACTCCGGCGCTATGAGCAGTTCTTC.

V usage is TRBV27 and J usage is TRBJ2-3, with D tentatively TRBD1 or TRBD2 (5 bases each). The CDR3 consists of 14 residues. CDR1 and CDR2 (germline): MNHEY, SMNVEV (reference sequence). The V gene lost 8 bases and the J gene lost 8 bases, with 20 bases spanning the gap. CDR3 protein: CASRGVRWGSTQYF. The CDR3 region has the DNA TGTGCCAGCCGGGGTGTTCGTTGGGGCAGTACGCAGTATTTT.

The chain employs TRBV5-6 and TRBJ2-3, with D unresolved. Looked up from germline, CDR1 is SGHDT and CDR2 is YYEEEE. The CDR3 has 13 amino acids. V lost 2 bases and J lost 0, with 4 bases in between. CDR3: CASSLPSTDTQYF. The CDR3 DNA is TGTGCCAGCAGCTTACCCAGCACAGATACGCAGTATTTT.

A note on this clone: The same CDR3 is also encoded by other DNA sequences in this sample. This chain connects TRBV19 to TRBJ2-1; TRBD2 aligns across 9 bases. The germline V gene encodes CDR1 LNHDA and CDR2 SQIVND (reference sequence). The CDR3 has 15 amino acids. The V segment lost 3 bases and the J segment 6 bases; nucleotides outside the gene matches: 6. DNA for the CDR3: TGTGCCAGTAGTATGAGTAGCGGGAGATCCAATGAGCAGTTCTTC. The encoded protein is CASSMSSGRSNEQFF. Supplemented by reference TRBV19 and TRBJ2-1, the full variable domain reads DGGITQSPKYLFRKEGQNVTLSCEQNLNHDAMYWYRQDPGQGLRLIYYSQIVNDFQKGDIAEGYSVSREKKESFPLTVTSAQKNPTAFYLCASSMSSGRSNEQFFGPGTRLTVL.